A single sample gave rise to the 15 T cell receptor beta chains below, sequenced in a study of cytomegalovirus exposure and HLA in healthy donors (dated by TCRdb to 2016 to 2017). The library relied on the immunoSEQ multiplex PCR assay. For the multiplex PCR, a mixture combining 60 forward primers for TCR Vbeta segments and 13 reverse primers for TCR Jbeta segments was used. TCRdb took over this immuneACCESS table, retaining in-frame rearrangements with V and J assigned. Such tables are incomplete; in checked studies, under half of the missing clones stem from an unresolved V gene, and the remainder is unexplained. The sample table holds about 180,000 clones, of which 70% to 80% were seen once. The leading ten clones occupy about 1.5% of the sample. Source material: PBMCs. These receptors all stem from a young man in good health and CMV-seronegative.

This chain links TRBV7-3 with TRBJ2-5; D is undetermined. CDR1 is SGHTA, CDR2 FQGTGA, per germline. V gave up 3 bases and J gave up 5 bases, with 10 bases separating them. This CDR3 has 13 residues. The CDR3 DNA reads TGTGCCAGCAGCTTTCGTGCTGGCGAGACCCAGTACTTC. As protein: CASSFRAGETQYF.

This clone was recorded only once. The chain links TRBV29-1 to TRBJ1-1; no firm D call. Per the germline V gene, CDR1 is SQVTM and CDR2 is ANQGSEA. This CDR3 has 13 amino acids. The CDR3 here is CSVGRRLKTEAFF. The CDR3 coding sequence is TGCAGTGTGGGCAGACGGTTAAAAACTGAAGCTTTCTTT.

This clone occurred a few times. The CDR3 DNA is TGTGCCTGGAGTGTTCTAGCGGGGGGGAAAGAGACCCAGTACTTC. It translates to CAWSVLAGGKETQYF. This chain uses TRBV30 with TRBJ2-5, with 12 bases identical to TRBD2. Germline CDR1 and CDR2: GTSNPN and SVGIG (reference sequence). CDR3 size: 15 residues. V gave up 0 bases and J gave up 3 bases; unmatched junction bases: 2. The full variable domain, in which reference TRBV30 and TRBJ2-5 provide the parts outside the CDR3, is SQTIHQWPATLVQPVGSPLSLECTVEGTSNPNLYWYRQAAGRGLQLLFYSVGIGQISSEVPQNLSASRPQDRQFILSSKKLLLSDSGFYLCAWSVLAGGKETQYFGPGTRLLVL.

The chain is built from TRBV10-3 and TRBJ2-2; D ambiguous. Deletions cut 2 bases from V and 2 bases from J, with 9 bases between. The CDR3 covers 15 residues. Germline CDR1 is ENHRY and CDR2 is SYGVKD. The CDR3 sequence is CAISEAAGNTGELFF. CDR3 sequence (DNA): TGTGCCATCAGTGAGGCAGCAGGTAACACCGGGGAGCTGTTTTTT.

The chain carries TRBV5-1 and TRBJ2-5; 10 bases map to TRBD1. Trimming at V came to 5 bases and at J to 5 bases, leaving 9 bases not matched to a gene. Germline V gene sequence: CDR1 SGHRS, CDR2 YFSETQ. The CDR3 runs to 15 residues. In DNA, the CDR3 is TGCGCCAGCAGTGATTTCGGGGACAGGGGCGAGACCCAGTACTTC. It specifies CASSDFGDRGETQYF.

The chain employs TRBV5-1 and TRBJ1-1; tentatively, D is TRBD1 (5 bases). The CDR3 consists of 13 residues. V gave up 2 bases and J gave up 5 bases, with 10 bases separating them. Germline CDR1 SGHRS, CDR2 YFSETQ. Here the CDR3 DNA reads TGCGCCAGCAGCTTCGCGGAGGGGACTGAAGCTTTCTTT. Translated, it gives CASSFAEGTEAFF.

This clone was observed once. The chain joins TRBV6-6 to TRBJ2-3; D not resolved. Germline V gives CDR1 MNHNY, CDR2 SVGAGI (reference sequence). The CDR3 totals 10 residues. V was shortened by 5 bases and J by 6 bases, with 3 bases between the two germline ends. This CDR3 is CASSRDTQYF. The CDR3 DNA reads TGTGCCAGCAGTCGGGATACGCAGTATTTT.

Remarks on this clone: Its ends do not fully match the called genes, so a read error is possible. The CDR3 loop is CSSSLDPRDRVVQETQYF. The CDR3 DNA reads as TGTTCCAGCAGCTTAGACCCAAGGGACAGGGTAGTCCAAGAGACCCAGTACTTC. The chain is built from TRBV7-9 and TRBJ2-5; TRBD1 matches at 9 bases. CDR1 and CDR2 (germline): SEHNR, FQNEAQ (reference sequence). The CDR3 consists of 18 residues.

The CDR3 region is CASSLSSGNFYEQYF. As DNA, the CDR3 is TGTGCCAGCAGCCTATCTAGCGGGAACTTCTACGAGCAGTACTTC. The chain employs TRBV9 and TRBJ2-7; 9 positions agree with TRBD2. Trimming took 4 bases from V and 3 from J; bases not matched to a gene: 8. The CDR3 consists of 15 residues. Germline lookup yields CDR1 SGDLS and CDR2 YYNGEE. Supplemented by reference TRBV9 and TRBJ2-7, the full variable domain reads DSGVTQTPKHLITATGQRVTLRCSPRSGDLSVYWYQQSLDQGLQFLIQYYNGEERAKGNILERFSAQQFPDLHSELNLSSLELGDSALYFCASSLSSGNFYEQYFGPGTRLTVT.

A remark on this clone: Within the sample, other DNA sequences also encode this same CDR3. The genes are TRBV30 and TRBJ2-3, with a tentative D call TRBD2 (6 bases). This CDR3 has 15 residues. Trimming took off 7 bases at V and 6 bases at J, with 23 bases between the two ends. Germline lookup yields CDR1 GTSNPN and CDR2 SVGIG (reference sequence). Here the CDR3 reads CAYLGSGLYTDTQYF. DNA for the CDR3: TGTGCCTACCTAGGTAGCGGACTATACACGGATACGCAGTATTTT.

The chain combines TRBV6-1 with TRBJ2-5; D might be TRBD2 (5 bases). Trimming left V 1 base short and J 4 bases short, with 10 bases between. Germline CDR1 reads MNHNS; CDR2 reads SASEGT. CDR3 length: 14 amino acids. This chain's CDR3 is CASSEGGFGETQYF. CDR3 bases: TGTGCCAGCAGTGAAGGAGGGTTCGGAGAGACCCAGTACTTC.

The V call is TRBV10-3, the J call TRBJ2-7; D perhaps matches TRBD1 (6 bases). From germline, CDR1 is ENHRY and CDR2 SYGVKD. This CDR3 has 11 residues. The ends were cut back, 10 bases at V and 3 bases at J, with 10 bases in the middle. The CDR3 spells CATTGGYEQYF. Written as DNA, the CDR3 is TGTGCCACGACAGGAGGCTACGAGCAGTACTTC.

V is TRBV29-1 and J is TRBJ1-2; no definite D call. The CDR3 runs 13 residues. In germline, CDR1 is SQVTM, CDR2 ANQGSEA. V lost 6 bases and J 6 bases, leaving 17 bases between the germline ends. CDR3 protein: CSVQRRLLDGYTF. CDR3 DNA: TGCAGCGTCCAGCGGAGGCTCCTTGATGGCTACACCTTC.

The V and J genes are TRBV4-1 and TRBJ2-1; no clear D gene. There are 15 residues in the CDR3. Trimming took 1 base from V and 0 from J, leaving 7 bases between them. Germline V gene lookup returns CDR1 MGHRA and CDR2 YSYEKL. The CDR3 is CASSQAEPSYNEQFF. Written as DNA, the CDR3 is TGCGCCAGCAGCCAAGCTGAGCCCTCCTACAATGAGCAGTTCTTC.

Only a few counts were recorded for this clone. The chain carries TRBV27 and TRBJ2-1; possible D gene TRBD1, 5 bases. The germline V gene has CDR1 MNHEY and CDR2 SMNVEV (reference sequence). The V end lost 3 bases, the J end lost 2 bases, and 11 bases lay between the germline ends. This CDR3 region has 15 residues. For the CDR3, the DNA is TGTGCCAGCAGTTTTTTTGGACAAACCTACAATGAGCAGTTCTTC. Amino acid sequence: CASSFFGQTYNEQFF.